Listed here are 8 T cell receptor beta chains from one sample, sequenced in a study of cytomegalovirus exposure and HLA in healthy donors. Profiling relied on immunoSEQ multiplex PCR, and the TCRdb table lists in-frame clones only, not all of them. The table shows approximately 270,000 clones, with 70% to 90% occurring only once. Sequenced input: PBMCs. Every receptor here comes from a woman between 18 and 29 years old in good health and CMV-seronegative.

The V call is TRBV19, the J call TRBJ1-2; D call uncertain. V was shortened by 6 bases and J by 0 bases, with 5 bases between the two germline ends. The CDR3 has 12 amino acids. Looked up from germline, CDR1 is LNHDA and CDR2 is SQIVND (reference sequence). CDR3 sequence (DNA): TGTGCCAGTAGGTCTTCTAACTATGGCTACACCTTC. Amino acid sequence: CASRSSNYGYTF. Full variable domain (missing parts from reference TRBV19 and TRBJ1-2): DGGITQSPKYLFRKEGQNVTLSCEQNLNHDAMYWYRQDPGQGLRLIYYSQIVNDFQKGDIAEGYSVSREKKESFPLTVTSAQKNPTAFYLCASRSSNYGYTFGSGTRLTVV.

This clone was recorded only once. V is TRBV25-1 and J is TRBJ2-5; possible D gene TRBD2, 5 bases. Trimming took 5 bases from V and 1 from J, leaving 14 bases between them. This CDR3 is 15 amino acids long. Germline V gene sequence: CDR1 MGHDK, CDR2 SYGVNS. CDR3 sequence reads: CASSPPGSIQETQYF. CDR3 nucleotide sequence: TGTGCCAGCAGTCCCCCGGGGAGCATCCAAGAGACCCAGTACTTC.

V gene TRBV10-3 combines with J gene TRBJ1-2, with 8 bases lining up with TRBD1. CDR1 and CDR2 from the germline V gene are ENHRY and SYGVKD. This CDR3 has 13 residues. The J segment lost 2 bases and the V segment lost 9 bases, leaving 5 bases of the junction unmatched. In nucleotides, the CDR3 is TGTGCCATAGCATGGACAGGGAACTATGGCTACACCTTC. It translates to CAIAWTGNYGYTF.

CDR3 nucleotide sequence: TGCGCCAGCAGCCAAGATTCGGTCCCGATGGGGGAGCTGTTTTTT. Translated: CASSQDSVPMGELFF. This rearrangement joins TRBV4-1 to TRBJ2-2; D gene unclear. This CDR3 region has 15 residues. CDR1 is MGHRA and CDR2 is YSYEKL in the germline V gene. V was pared by 0 bases and J by 8 bases, with 13 bases between.

The chain employs TRBV25-1 and TRBJ1-1; TRBD1 is a possible D gene (6 bases). Germline CDR1 and CDR2: MGHDK and SYGVNS. The CDR3 loop spans 14 amino acids. Deletions cut 4 bases from V and 5 bases from J, with 14 bases between. The CDR3 loop reads CASSVQGPGTEAFF. CDR3 DNA sequence: TGTGCCAGCAGTGTACAGGGCCCGGGGACTGAAGCTTTCTTT.

The rearrangement uses TRBV6-1 and TRBJ2-7; 7 bases line up with TRBD1. In germline, CDR1 is MNHNS, CDR2 SASEGT. The CDR3 has 15 residues. V was pared by 1 base and J by 4 bases, with 7 bases of the junction left unmatched. The CDR3 region has the DNA TGTGCCAGCAGTGAAGGGCAGGCAGGGGGATACGAGCAGTACTTC. Amino acids: CASSEGQAGGYEQYF.

CDR3 in amino acids: CASSLLRYGEQYF. The CDR3 region has the DNA TGTGCCAGCAGTTTACTCAGGTACGGCGAGCAGTACTTC. The chain recombines TRBV28 with TRBJ2-7; no reliable D call. This CDR3 spans 13 amino acids. V lost 2 bases, J lost 6 bases, and 11 bases lay in between. Germline CDR1 reads MDHEN; CDR2 reads SYDVKM.

J is TRBJ2-1 and V is TRBV5-1, with 9 bases that match TRBD2. The CDR3 length is 16 residues. Trimming removed 2 bases from V and 7 bases from J; junction bases left unmatched: 10. The germline CDR1 and CDR2 sequences are SGHRS and YFSETQ. CDR3 protein: CASSLSRGRAGNEQFF. CDR3 nucleotide sequence: TGCGCCAGCAGCTTATCTCGCGGGAGGGCGGGGAATGAGCAGTTCTTC.